This T cell receptor (beta chain) was found in a study of T cell changes during pregnancy in multiple sclerosis. Clones were sequenced by immunoSEQ multiplex PCR, and TCRdb holds only the in-frame ones, with some missing. The data hold 60,000 to 90,000 clones, with approximately 90% observed a single time. This CDR3 region has 12 residues. Germline values: CDR1 ENHRY, CDR2 SYGVKD. V lost 7 bases and J lost 8; bases outside the gene matches: 5. The starting material was peripheral blood, obtained before pregnancy. J is TRBJ2-1 and V is TRBV10-3; 7 bases align to TRBD2. This TCR derives from a female donor with multiple sclerosis, enrolled in a pregnancy study. The CDR3 coding sequence is TGTGCCATCACCCGGGGGGACGATGAGCAGTTCTTC. Protein product: CAITRGDDEQFF.